Presented here are 24 T cell receptor beta chains from one specimen sequenced in a study of blood T cell repertoires in COVID-19. The method was immunoSEQ multiplex PCR; TCRdb's version includes in-frame clones alone and lacks a portion of them. In the table there are roughly 260,000 clones, about 83% of which are singletons. The material sequenced was PBMCs or T cells enriched from blood (not recorded which). All receptors come from a woman aged 40 to 50 who had been exposed to COVID-19.

The genes are TRBV27 and TRBJ1-6, with TRBD1 matching 8 bases. Germline V gene lookup returns CDR1 MNHEY and CDR2 SMNVEV (reference sequence). The CDR3 length is 15 residues. V lost 5 bases, J lost 7 bases, and 7 bases stayed unmatched. DNA for the CDR3: TGTGCCAGCAGTCTCCTCCGACAGGGGAATTCACCCCTCCACTTT. Its translation: CASSLLRQGNSPLHF.

V and J are TRBV12-5 and TRBJ1-2, with 8 bases matching TRBD1. This CDR3 spans 14 amino acids. Germline V gives CDR1 LGHNT, CDR2 FRNRAP. Losses at the gene ends were 7 bases for V and 8 bases for J; bases not matched to a gene: 12. CDR3 protein: CASAPGQAEGGYTF. In DNA form, the CDR3 reads TGTGCTAGTGCCCCGGGACAGGCCGAGGGGGGCTACACCTTC. Variable domain in full (rest from reference TRBV12-5 and TRBJ1-2): DARVTQTPRHKVTEMGQEVTMRCQPILGHNTVFWYRQTMMQGLELLAYFRNRAPLDDSGMPKDRFSAEMPDATLATLKIQPSEPRDSAVYFCASAPGQAEGGYTFGSGTRLTVV.

J is TRBJ2-1 and V is TRBV18; TRBD2 agrees at 13 bases. The CDR3 length is 17 residues. V shed 3 bases and J 4 bases; nucleotides not matched to a gene: 6. Germline CDR1 reads KGHSH; CDR2 reads LQKENI. CDR3 nucleotides: TGTGCCAGCTCACCCGCGATACTAGCGGGGGGGTACAATGAGCAGTTCTTC. Amino acids: CASSPAILAGGYNEQFF.

The rearrangement joins TRBV29-1 to TRBJ2-7, with no clear D. Trimming cost V 5 bases and J 3 bases, with 20 bases left between them. This CDR3 contains 15 residues. CDR1 is SQVTM and CDR2 is ANQGSEA in the germline V gene. CDR3: CSVLILASSGYEQYF. The DNA for the CDR3 is TGCAGCGTTCTGATACTGGCCAGCTCGGGCTACGAGCAGTACTTC.

The chain has TRBV5-1 and TRBJ1-2; 9 bases match TRBD1. The CDR3 is 18 residues long. The germline gives CDR1 SGHRS, CDR2 YFSETQ. The ends lost 0 bases at V and 4 bases at J; junction bases unmatched: 13. CDR3 amino acids: CASSLGLQGALNLYGYTF. The CDR3 nucleotides are TGCGCCAGCAGCTTGGGTCTACAGGGGGCTCTTAACCTCTATGGCTACACCTTC.

The chain recombines TRBV7-3 with TRBJ1-1, with a weak D call TRBD1 (6 bases). The CDR3 is 16 amino acids. CDR1 SGHTA and CDR2 FQGTGA come from the germline V gene. V lost 5 bases and J 2 bases, leaving 18 bases between the germline ends. CDR3 DNA sequence: TGTGCCAGCAGCCGAGGGGCAGGGGCTGGAAACACTGAAGCTTTCTTT. Translating it yields CASSRGAGAGNTEAFF.

The rearrangement links TRBV7-2 to TRBJ2-7; 9 bases agree with TRBD2. CDR3 size: 15 residues. With V trimmed by 5 bases and J by 7 bases, 12 bases remained unmatched. The germline V gene has CDR1 SGHTA and CDR2 FQGNSA. CDR3 sequence (DNA): TGTGCCAGCAGCGCCGCCCTAGCGGGGTGGGGAGAGCAGTACTTC. It yields the protein CASSAALAGWGEQYF.

V is TRBV24-1 and J is TRBJ1-2; 7 bases align to TRBD1. This CDR3 comprises 15 residues. Germline CDR1 is KGHDR and CDR2 is SFDVKD. Trimming took 5 bases from V and 3 from J; bases not matched to a gene: 8. The CDR3 loop reads CATSGEFGTDYGYTF. For the CDR3, the DNA is TGTGCCACCAGTGGCGAGTTCGGGACAGACTATGGCTACACCTTC.

The chain joins TRBV7-9 to TRBJ1-6; TRBD1 aligns across 9 bases. The germline gives CDR1 SEHNR, CDR2 FQNEAQ (reference sequence). The CDR3 is 14 amino acids. Germline trimming cut 5 bases from V and 11 bases from J; bases unmatched to any gene: 7. The CDR3 region has the DNA TGTGCCAGCAGCACCGGGACAGGGTTTCCACCCCTCCACTTT. This sequence encodes CASSTGTGFPPLHF.

V and J are TRBV6-6 and TRBJ2-7; 8 bases align to TRBD1. The germline CDR1 and CDR2 sequences are MNHNY and SVGAGI (reference sequence). This CDR3 comprises 14 residues. Trimming at V came to 4 bases and at J to 4 bases, leaving 6 bases not matched to a gene. The CDR3 reads CASSLAGGTYEQYF. The CDR3 DNA sequence: TGTGCCAGCAGTTTGGCAGGGGGCACGTACGAGCAGTACTTC.

This chain joins TRBV6-4 and TRBJ1-6; 9 bases are shared with TRBD1. The germline CDR1 and CDR2 sequences are MRHNA and SNTAGT. Trimming cost V 5 bases and J 10 bases; bases outside gene matches: 6. The CDR3 extends over 14 amino acids. CDR3 loop: CASSRDREGSPLHF. CDR3 coding DNA: TGTGCCAGCAGTCGGGACAGGGAGGGATCACCCCTCCACTTT.

This chain connects TRBV25-1 to TRBJ1-2; D may be TRBD1 (5 bases). Germline V CDR1 and CDR2: MGHDK, SYGVNS. V lost 3 bases to trimming and J lost 7 bases, with 15 bases between them. This CDR3 has 14 amino acids. CDR3 nucleotide sequence: TGTGCCAGCAGTGATGGAGCAAGGGGTAGTGGCTACACCTTC. Its protein product is CASSDGARGSGYTF.

The chain's CDR3 is CATTMGTWEEKLFF. Written as DNA, the CDR3 is TGTGCCACCACGATGGGGACATGGGAGGAAAAACTGTTTTTT. The chain is built from TRBV24-1 and TRBJ1-4, with D perhaps matching TRBD1 (6 bases). Trimming shortened V by 8 bases and J by 8 bases, and 17 bases separated the two germline ends. The germline V gene has CDR1 KGHDR and CDR2 SFDVKD. This CDR3 is built from 14 residues.

The rearrangement joins TRBV4-1 to TRBJ2-7; 8 nucleotides line up with TRBD2. Germline V CDR1 and CDR2: MGHRA, YSYEKL. The CDR3 has 15 residues. The V gene end was trimmed by 2 bases and the J gene end by 3 bases; junction bases not matched to a gene: 6. The CDR3 spells CASSQYGLAHYEQYF. The CDR3 nucleotides read TGCGCCAGCAGCCAATACGGACTAGCCCACTACGAGCAGTACTTC.

Of note for this clone: One junction end does not reproduce the germline sequence, and a read error may be involved. The same CDR3 is also encoded by other DNA sequences in this sample. V gene TRBV28 combines with J gene TRBJ1-6; 7 nucleotides match TRBD1. CDR1 is MDHEN, CDR2 SYDVKM, per germline. The CDR3 covers 15 residues. The DNA for the CDR3 is TGTGCTAGCACGACAGAAGGGGGCGCGAAATCACCCCTCCACTTT. Translated, it gives CASTTEGGAKSPLHF.

This CDR3 reads CASSPQGARGYTF. CDR3 in DNA: TGTGCCAGCAGCCCACAGGGGGCGCGAGGCTACACCTTC. The chain has TRBV5-6 and TRBJ1-2, with TRBD1 identical over 9 bases. Trimming took 4 bases from V and 8 from J; bases not matched to a gene: 6. The V gene's germline CDR1 is SGHDT and CDR2 YYEEEE. The CDR3 runs to 13 residues.

The rearrangement uses TRBV28 and TRBJ2-5; 7 nucleotides line up with TRBD1. CDR1 and CDR2 from the germline V gene are MDHEN and SYDVKM. This CDR3 is 16 amino acids long. Trimming at V came to 2 bases and at J to 0 bases, leaving 6 bases not matched to a gene. The CDR3 sequence is CASSLRQGVNQETQYF. CDR3 sequence (DNA): TGTGCCAGCAGTTTAAGGCAGGGGGTGAACCAAGAGACCCAGTACTTC.

The V and J genes are TRBV19 and TRBJ1-1; the match to TRBD1 covers 7 bases. This CDR3 region has 18 residues. Trimming at V came to 1 base and at J to 1 base, leaving 12 bases not matched to a gene. Looked up from germline, CDR1 is LNHDA and CDR2 is SQIVND (reference sequence). CDR3 sequence: CASSIGATGPIGNTEAFF. CDR3 DNA sequence: TGTGCCAGTAGTATAGGGGCGACAGGGCCTATAGGGAACACTGAAGCTTTCTTT.

J is TRBJ2-1 and V is TRBV12-5; D is unclear. Trimming shortened V by 3 bases and J by 5 bases, and 14 bases separated the two germline ends. Germline CDR1 reads LGHNT; CDR2 reads FRNRAP. The CDR3 length is 15 residues. CDR3 amino acids: CASGFRHTVNNEQFF. CDR3 coding DNA: TGTGCTAGTGGTTTCAGACATACGGTAAACAATGAGCAGTTCTTC.

V gene TRBV28 combines with J gene TRBJ1-3; D remains ambiguous. Trimming took off 6 bases at V and 0 bases at J, with 6 bases between the two ends. Per germline, CDR1 MDHEN and CDR2 SYDVKM. The CDR3 extends over 13 amino acids. The CDR3 loop reads CASRIASGNTIYF. In DNA form, the CDR3 reads TGTGCCAGCAGAATAGCCTCTGGAAACACCATATATTTT.

V and J are TRBV7-8 and TRBJ1-6; 7 bases fit TRBD1. V trimming: 10 bases; J trimming: 2 bases; junction bases outside the gene matches: 8. CDR3 length equals 15 residues. Germline V gene sequence: CDR1 SGHVS, CDR2 FQNEAQ. CDR3 loop: CAIRQGSAYNSPLHF. CDR3 in DNA: TGTGCCATCAGACAGGGAAGCGCCTATAATTCACCCCTCCACTTT. The entire variable domain, with the rest obtained from reference TRBV7-8 and TRBJ1-6, is as follows: GAGVSQSPRYKVAKRGQDVALRCDPISGHVSLFWYQQALGQGPEFLTYFQNEAQLDKSGLPSDRFFAERPEGSVSTLKIQRTQQEDSAVYLCAIRQGSAYNSPLHFGNGTRLTVT.

The chain is built from TRBV5-1 and TRBJ1-1; a weak D match, TRBD1 (6 bases). The CDR3 totals 14 residues. The germline CDR1 and CDR2 sequences are SGHRS and YFSETQ. V gave up 7 bases and J gave up 11 bases, with 24 bases separating them. DNA of the CDR3: TGCGCCAGCGGACCGGACAGAACCTCAGGGTGGGCTTTCTTT. Its translation: CASGPDRTSGWAFF.

The chain uses TRBV6-5 and TRBJ1-2, with 9 nucleotides matching TRBD1. CDR3 length: 15 residues. After removal of 6 bases from V and 8 bases from J, the junction contained 13 bases not matched to a gene. Looked up from germline, CDR1 is MNHEY and CDR2 is SVGAGI. The CDR3 DNA sequence: TGTGCCAGCAGACTCCCCCGGGGACAGGGAGTAGGCTACACCTTC. Protein product: CASRLPRGQGVGYTF.

The chain carries TRBV27 and TRBJ2-2, with a tentative D call TRBD2 (6 bases). Per germline, CDR1 MNHEY and CDR2 SMNVEV (reference sequence). V was cut by 4 bases and J by 4 bases, with 19 bases left in between. The length of the CDR3 is 17 residues. The CDR3 DNA is TGTGCCAGCAGTTCCCGGAGGGGTCCGTGGGTCACCGGGGAGCTGTTTTTT. Its translation: CASSSRRGPWVTGELFF.